The 18 T cell receptor beta chains in this list originate from one sample, sequenced in a study of cytomegalovirus exposure and HLA in healthy donors. TCRdb keeps only in-frame clones here, not all; method: immunoSEQ multiplex PCR. The table has 200,000 to 250,000 clones, around nine tenths seen once. The sample comprised PBMCs. The receptors shown here come from a woman between 18 and 30 years old in good health and CMV-seropositive.

The gene calls are TRBV30 and TRBJ1-2; D is uncertain. From germline, CDR1 is GTSNPN and CDR2 SVGIG (reference sequence). The CDR3 covers 12 residues. Trimming removed 0 bases from V and 8 bases from J, with 10 bases in between. CDR3 nucleotide sequence: TGTGCCTGGAGTGTAGCCCGGAGGGGCTACACCTTC. This encodes CAWSVARRGYTF.

This clone was observed a single time. V gene TRBV19 combines with J gene TRBJ1-5; possible D gene TRBD1, 6 bases. This CDR3 comprises 15 residues. V gave up 8 bases and J gave up 0 bases, with 14 bases separating them. The V gene's germline CDR1 is LNHDA and CDR2 SQIVND (reference sequence). CDR3 residues: CASLGQLYSNQPQHF. The CDR3 coding sequence is TGTGCCAGTCTAGGACAGCTTTATAGCAATCAGCCCCAGCATTTT.

The chain links TRBV30 to TRBJ2-7; 8 bases line up with TRBD1. J was trimmed by 3 bases and V by 5 bases; bases with no gene match: 3. Germline V gene lookup returns CDR1 GTSNPN and CDR2 SVGIG (reference sequence). The CDR3 has 12 residues. CDR3 residues: CAWQGAYYEQYF. CDR3 nucleotide sequence: TGTGCCTGGCAGGGGGCATACTACGAGCAGTACTTC.

J is TRBJ2-1 and V is TRBV5-4, with 11 bases that match TRBD2. The CDR3 runs to 16 residues. With V trimmed by 1 base and J by 4 bases, 4 bases remained unmatched. Germline CDR1 and CDR2: SGHNT and YYREEE (reference sequence). This CDR3 reads CASSLLAGGRYNEQFF. CDR3 coding DNA: TGTGCCAGCAGCTTGCTAGCGGGAGGAAGATACAATGAGCAGTTCTTC.

The CDR3: CASGANQPQHF. The CDR3 DNA follows: TGTGCCAGCGGAGCGAATCAGCCCCAGCATTTT. The rearrangement joins TRBV27 to TRBJ1-5; no clear D. V was trimmed by 8 bases and J by 4 bases, leaving 6 bases between them. This CDR3 contains 11 residues. CDR1 is MNHEY, CDR2 SMNVEV, per germline (reference sequence).

In nucleotides, the CDR3 is TGTGCCAGCAGCCAAGAATTAGCCGCCAACGAGCAGTACTTC. Residues: CASSQELAANEQYF. The chain has TRBV7-8 and TRBJ2-7, with D unresolved. V was clipped by 5 bases and J by 5 bases, with 16 bases between them. The CDR3 runs to 14 residues. The germline V gene has CDR1 SGHVS and CDR2 FQNEAQ.

As regards this clone: The junction departs from germline at one end; a sequencing error may be responsible. The rearrangement joins TRBV7-7 to TRBJ2-5, with TRBD1 matching 7 bases. Germline V gives CDR1 SSHAT, CDR2 FNYEAQ (reference sequence). The CDR3 has 14 residues. The chain's CDR3 is CASSPTGEGETQYF. Here the CDR3 DNA reads TGTGCTAGCAGCCCCACAGGGGAAGGAGAGACCCAGTACTTC.

This clone appeared a single time. CDR3 protein: CASSAFPSSSYEQYF. DNA of the CDR3: TGCGCCAGCAGCGCCTTCCCCAGTTCCTCCTACGAGCAGTACTTC. The chain carries TRBV5-1 and TRBJ2-7; no clear D. CDR1 and CDR2 from the germline V gene are SGHRS and YFSETQ. Trimming removed 4 bases from V and 0 bases from J, with 14 bases in between. The CDR3 has 15 residues.

A few counts support this clone. Here the CDR3 DNA reads TGTGCCAGCAACCAACAGGGGCCAGGGAATGGCTACACCTTC. Translation gives CASNQQGPGNGYTF. The chain couples TRBV2 to TRBJ1-2; 7 bases match TRBD1. Trimming cost V 7 bases and J 6 bases; bases outside gene matches: 11. Germline CDR1 reads SNHLY; CDR2 reads FYNNEI. The CDR3 runs 14 residues. The whole variable domain, remainder taken from reference TRBV2 and TRBJ1-2, is EPEVTQTPSHQVTQMGQEVILRCVPISNHLYFYWYRQILGQKVEFLVSFYNNEISEKSEIFDDQFSVERPDGSNFTLKIRSTKLEDSAMYFCASNQQGPGNGYTFGSGTRLTVV.

The count of this clone is one. The V and J genes are TRBV30 and TRBJ1-2; D unclear. The CDR3 sequence is 15 residues long. V was clipped by 0 bases and J by 0 bases, with 11 bases between them. CDR1 is GTSNPN, CDR2 SVGIG, per germline (reference sequence). CDR3 nucleotide sequence: TGTGCCTGGAGTGTACGGGGTGGCCCTAACTATGGCTACACCTTC. It translates to CAWSVRGGPNYGYTF. The full variable domain, with the rest looked up from reference TRBV30 and TRBJ1-2, is SQTIHQWPATLVQPVGSPLSLECTVEGTSNPNLYWYRQAAGRGLQLLFYSVGIGQISSEVPQNLSASRPQDRQFILSSKKLLLSDSGFYLCAWSVRGGPNYGYTFGSGTRLTVV.

J is TRBJ2-7 and V is TRBV20-1; 7 bases agree with TRBD2. CDR3 size: 11 residues. Trimming cost V 6 bases and J 6 bases; bases outside gene matches: 5. Germline V gene lookup returns CDR1 DFQATT and CDR2 SNEGSKA (reference sequence). The CDR3 nucleotides are TGCAGTGCGCAAGGGGAGGGCGAGCAGTACTTC. Protein sequence: CSAQGEGEQYF.

The genes are TRBV28 and TRBJ1-1, with a weak D call TRBD1 (5 bases). The CDR3 runs 17 residues. The germline V and J ends were trimmed by 4 bases and 1 base, with 19 bases remaining between them. CDR1 and CDR2 (germline): MDHEN, SYDVKM. Here the CDR3 reads CASSSLPQGLGNTEAFF. CDR3 sequence (DNA): TGTGCCAGCAGTTCCCTCCCTCAGGGTTTGGGGAACACTGAAGCTTTCTTT.

This clone was seen a single time. This chain uses TRBV13 with TRBJ2-1; D may be TRBD1 (5 bases). Trimming removed 3 bases at V and 5 bases at J, with 8 bases between. The CDR3 has 13 residues. CDR1 PRHDT and CDR2 FYEKMQ come from the germline V gene (reference sequence). The CDR3 reads CASSFQGNNEQFF. The CDR3 DNA follows: TGTGCCAGCAGCTTTCAGGGAAACAATGAGCAGTTCTTC.

This chain links TRBV19 with TRBJ2-3; 8 nucleotides line up with TRBD2. Germline CDR1 and CDR2: LNHDA and SQIVND (reference sequence). The trim removed 6 bases at V and 2 bases at J, leaving 7 bases unmatched. CDR3 size: 15 residues. The CDR3 region is CASSREGRSTDTQYF. The CDR3 nucleotides read TGTGCCAGTAGCCGGGAGGGCCGATCCACAGATACGCAGTATTTT.

The J gene is TRBJ2-2, the V gene TRBV4-2, with D maybe TRBD2 (5 bases). Germline-derived CDR1 and CDR2 are LGHNA and YNFKEQ. The CDR3 length is 17 residues. The ends were cut back, 1 base at V and 1 base at J, with 13 bases in the middle. In DNA, the CDR3 is TGTGCCAGCAGCCAAGGATCGTGGGAGCGGAACACCGGGGAGCTGTTTTTT. This encodes CASSQGSWERNTGELFF.

V usage is TRBV13 and J usage is TRBJ2-7; 7 positions match TRBD1. The CDR3 has 14 amino acids. Trimming cost V 3 bases and J 6 bases; bases outside gene matches: 8. Germline V CDR1 and CDR2: PRHDT, FYEKMQ (reference sequence). CDR3 sequence: CASSLGQGDGEQYF. Written as DNA, the CDR3 is TGTGCCAGCAGCTTGGGGCAGGGGGACGGCGAGCAGTACTTC.

V gene TRBV5-1 combines with J gene TRBJ2-1; D is uncertain. Per the germline V gene, CDR1 is SGHRS and CDR2 is YFSETQ. V shed 2 bases and J shed 6 bases, with 12 bases lying between them. There are 14 residues in the CDR3. The CDR3 nucleotides are TGCGCCAGCAGCTTAGCCACCGGTCGCAATGAGCAGTTCTTC. As protein: CASSLATGRNEQFF.

This rearrangement joins TRBV27 to TRBJ1-2, with 8 bases lining up with TRBD1. Per the germline V gene, CDR1 is MNHEY and CDR2 is SMNVEV (reference sequence). This CDR3 is built from 15 residues. V was clipped by 5 bases and J by 6 bases; unmatched bases: 11. CDR3 DNA sequence: TGTGCCAGCAGTCGCGGAGGACAGGGTTGGGATGGCTACACCTTC. Translation gives CASSRGGQGWDGYTF.